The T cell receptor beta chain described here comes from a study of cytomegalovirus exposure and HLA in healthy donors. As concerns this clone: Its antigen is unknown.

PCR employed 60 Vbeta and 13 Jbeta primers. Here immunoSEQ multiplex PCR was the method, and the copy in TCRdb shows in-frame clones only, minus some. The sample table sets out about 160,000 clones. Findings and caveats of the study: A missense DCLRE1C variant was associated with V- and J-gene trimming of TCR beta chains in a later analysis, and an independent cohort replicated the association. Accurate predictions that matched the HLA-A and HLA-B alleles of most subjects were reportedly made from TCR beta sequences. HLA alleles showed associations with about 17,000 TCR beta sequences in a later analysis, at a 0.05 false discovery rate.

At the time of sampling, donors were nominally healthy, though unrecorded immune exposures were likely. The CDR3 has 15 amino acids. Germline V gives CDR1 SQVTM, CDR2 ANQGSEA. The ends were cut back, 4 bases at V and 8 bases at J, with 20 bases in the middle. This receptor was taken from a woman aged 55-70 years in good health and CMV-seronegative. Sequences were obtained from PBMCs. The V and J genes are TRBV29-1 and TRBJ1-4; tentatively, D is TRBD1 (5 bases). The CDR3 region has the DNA TGCAGCGTTGGACGATCCGGGACCGCGGGGGAAAAACTGTTTTTT. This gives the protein CSVGRSGTAGEKLFF.